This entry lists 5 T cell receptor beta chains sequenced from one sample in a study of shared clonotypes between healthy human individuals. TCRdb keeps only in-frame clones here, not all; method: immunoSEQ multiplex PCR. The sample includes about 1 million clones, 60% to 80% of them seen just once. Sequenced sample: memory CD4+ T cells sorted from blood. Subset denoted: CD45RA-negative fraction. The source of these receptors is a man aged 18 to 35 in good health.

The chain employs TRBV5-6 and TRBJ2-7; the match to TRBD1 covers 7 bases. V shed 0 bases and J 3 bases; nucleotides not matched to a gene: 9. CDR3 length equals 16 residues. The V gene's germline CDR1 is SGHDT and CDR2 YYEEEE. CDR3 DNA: TGTGCCAGCAGCTTGGGACGGACAGGACGGCTCTACGAGCAGTACTTC. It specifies CASSLGRTGRLYEQYF.

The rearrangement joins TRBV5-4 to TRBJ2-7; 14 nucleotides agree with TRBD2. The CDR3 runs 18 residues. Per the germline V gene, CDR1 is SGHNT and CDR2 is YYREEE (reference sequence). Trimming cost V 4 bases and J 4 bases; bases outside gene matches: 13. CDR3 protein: CASSGGTSGSGLSYEQYF. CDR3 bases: TGTGCCAGCAGCGGGGGGACTAGCGGGAGCGGGTTGTCGTACGAGCAGTACTTC.

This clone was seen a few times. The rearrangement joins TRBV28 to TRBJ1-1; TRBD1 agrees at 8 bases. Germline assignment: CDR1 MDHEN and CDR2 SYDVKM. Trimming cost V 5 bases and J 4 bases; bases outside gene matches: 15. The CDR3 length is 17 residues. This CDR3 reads CASSEWTGLKTGTEAFF. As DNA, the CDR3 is TGTGCCAGCAGTGAATGGACAGGGTTAAAAACGGGCACTGAAGCTTTCTTT.

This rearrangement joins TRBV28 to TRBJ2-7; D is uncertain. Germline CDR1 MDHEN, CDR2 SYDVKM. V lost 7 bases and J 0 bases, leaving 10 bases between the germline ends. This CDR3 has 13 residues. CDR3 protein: CASISGHSYEQYF. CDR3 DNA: TGTGCCAGCATATCAGGCCACTCCTACGAGCAGTACTTC.

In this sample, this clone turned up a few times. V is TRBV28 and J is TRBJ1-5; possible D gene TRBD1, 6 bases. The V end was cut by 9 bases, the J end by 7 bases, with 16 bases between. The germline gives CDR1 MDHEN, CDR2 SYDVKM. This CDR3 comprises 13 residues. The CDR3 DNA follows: TGTGCCAGTCGAACCGACAGGTACCAGCCCCAGCATTTT. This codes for CASRTDRYQPQHF.